This is a list of T cell receptor beta chains from one sample in a study of cytomegalovirus exposure and HLA in healthy donors. Some clones are missing from TCRdb's copy, which holds only in-frame ones; the method was immunoSEQ multiplex PCR. The sample has roughly 120,000 clones; approximately 73% are singletons. Sequenced: PBMCs. The receptors derive from a man aged 40-55 years in good health and CMV-seronegative. Both conserved end residues are trimmed from each CDR3.

v_call cdr3_aa
TRBV7-8 ASTLVGTRSYEQY
TRBV5-4 ASSLEGAGGYGTGELF
TRBV6-1 ASSEEWTSGGETQY
TRBV11-1 ASSLGQGYGYT
TRBV5-6 ASSLAYGSGQY
TRBV6-5 ASSYLSTGELF
TRBV4-1 ASSQEVAQGRPDTQY
TRBV7-2 ASSKRGASSREQF
TRBV28 ASRTGVSSPLH
TRBV28 ASSWEGRRGTEAF
TRBV15 ATSRETDNSPLH
TRBV4-2 ASSQSQRERPLH
TRBV9 PSSVGGQETTEAF
TRBV27 ASSLNGQLHQPQH
TRBV6-5 ASREDEINSPLH
TRBV19 ASSITGNTGELF
TRBV6-5 ASYDRANQPQH
TRBV5-6 ASSPPTVNTEAF
TRBV4-1 ASSTGTDTQY
TRBV7-9 ASSLAGGTSGHEQY
TRBV6-5 ASSYSGGLGNEQF
TRBV5-6 ASSIQGFNEKLF
TRBV19 ASKKQGPNTEAF
TRBV28 ASSLVRGSGEKLF
TRBV9 ASSKRGVTSTDTQY
TRBV6-5 ASNRGQGSQNIQY
TRBV6-1 ASSAGYGYT
TRBV4-1 ASSLPAGGGVGTEAF
TRBV18 ASSPQRSAGTGELF
TRBV5-5 ASSWTDPNTEAF
TRBV4-3 ASSQGLAEISYNEQF
TRBV18 ASSPAGTGELF
TRBV25-1 ASSEDSHRQETQY
TRBV27 ASSLSRTVYNSPLH
TRBV2 ASTLATNEKLF
TRBV4-3 ASSQDRAGGKAF
TRBV7-3 ASSKAGTDTQY
TRBV5-4 ASSQEGAGANVLT
TRBV19 ASSIDQGYEQY
TRBV11-3 ASSKDPTGDTEAF
TRBV5-1 ASSLGGLAGGDRNEQF
TRBV28 ASSLTGTPLPYNEQF
TRBV28 AIRAGHSNQPQH